A selection of T cell receptor beta chains follows, all from one sample in a study of CD4 and CD8 cells across lung adenocarcinoma regions. TCRdb re-called the PCR reads with MiXCR, one entry per CDR3 protein. The table includes about 23,000 distinct CDR3 sequences, 40% to 65% detected once. The sequencing sample was made of CD4+ T cells from the center of a lung tumor. Every receptor here comes from a male donor with lung adenocarcinoma. The CD4 and CD8 labels of this study may be unreliable. CDR3s include the opening cysteine and the closing phenylalanine or tryptophan. The D gene is left open where the match is weak. Clone size appears in some rows only: once, few, many, or a class for an expanded clone.

size	D	J	V	CDR3	DNA
.	.	TRBJ2-3	TRBV7-9	CASSLVGEAYTQYF	TGTGCCAGCAGCTTAGTGGGGGAGGCCTATACGCAGTATTTT
many	TRBD1	TRBJ2-2	TRBV27	CASKPGQGRTGELFF	TGTGCCAGCAAACCAGGACAGGGGAGAACCGGGGAGCTGTTTTTT
.	.	TRBJ2-3	TRBV6-5	CASRLQSGIPGTQFF	TGTGCCAGCAGACTCCAGTCCGGAATTCCCGGGACGCAGTTTTTT
few	.	TRBJ2-1	TRBV7-9	CASSFFNEQFF	TGTGCCAGCAGCTTTTTTAACGAGCAGTTCTTC
.	.	TRBJ2-2	TRBV6-1	CARGLQSGIPEELFF	TGTGCCAGGGGACTCCAGTCCGGGATTCCCGAGGAGCTGTTTTTT
.	.	TRBJ2-1	TRBV6-5	CASSYSDSLNEQFF	TGTGCCAGCAGTTACTCAGACAGCCTCAATGAGCAGTTCTTC
.	.	TRBJ2-3	TRBV12-3/TRBV12-4	CASGDTAVSTGAQYF	TGTGCCAGCGGTGATACGGCTGTGAGCACCGGGGCGCAGTATTTT
.	TRBD2	TRBJ2-3	TRBV6-1	CASRRTSGAEDTQYF	TGTGCCAGCAGAAGGACTAGCGGGGCTGAAGATACGCAGTATTTT
.	TRBD2	TRBJ2-1	TRBV6-1	CASKAVMAGGHNEQFF	TGTGCCAGTAAAGCGGTCATGGCGGGAGGTCACAATGAGCAGTTCTTC
.	.	TRBJ2-6	TRBV10-2	CASSEGRARSWANEQNF	TGCGCCAGCAGTGAGGGCAGGGCGCGGTCTTGGGCCAACGAGCAGAACTTC
.	.	TRBJ2-7	TRBV14	CASSQPGTFEQYF	TGTGCCAGCAGCCAACCCGGGACATTCGAGCAGTACTTC
.	.	TRBJ2-3	TRBV6-5	CASSHRVWHTDMQYF	TGTGCCAGCAGTCACAGGGTGTGGCACACAGATATGCAGTATTTC
.	.	TRBJ2-3	TRBV6-1	CASSEATTDTQYF	TGTGCCAGCAGTGAAGCGACGACAGATACGCAGTATTTT
.	.	TRBJ2-7	TRBV6-5	CASSYGARLVGYEQYF	TGTGCCAGCAGTTACGGCGCAAGGCTAGTGGGCTACGAGCAGTACTTC
many	.	TRBJ1-1	TRBV6-1	CASSHRGDTAFF	TGTGCCAGCAGTCATCGGGGGGATACAGCTTTCTTT
.	.	TRBJ2-1	TRBV5-1	CASSPGDPYNEQFF	TGCGCCAGCAGCCCGGGAGATCCCTACAATGAGCAGTTCTTC
.	.	TRBJ2-3	TRBV6-1	CASSLRREAGTTETLYF	TGTGCCAGCAGCCTGAGGCGCGAGGCGGGGACCACCGAGACGCTGTATTTT
.	TRBD2	TRBJ2-5	TRBV7-6	CASSYGLAGGGETQYF	TGTGCCAGCAGCTACGGACTAGCGGGAGGGGGAGAGACCCAGTACTTC
few	.	TRBJ2-5	TRBV6-1	CASSLDGGALSQETQYF	TGTGCCAGCAGTCTGGATGGAGGGGCCCTCTCCCAAGAGACCCAGTACTTC
.	.	TRBJ2-5	TRBV6-1	CASSSNGRGTDKQYF	TGTGCCAGCAGCTCGAACGGGAGAGGCACAGATAAGCAGTACTTC
once	.	TRBJ2-3	TRBV6-1	CASSVSSTDTQYF	TGTGCCAGCAGTGTGAGCAGCACAGATACGCAGTATTTT
few	.	TRBJ2-7	TRBV20-1	CSARYGGAYEQYF	TGCAGTGCTAGGTACGGAGGGGCCTACGAGCAGTACTTC
.	.	TRBJ2-3	TRBV10-1	CASRGGHGQETQYF	TGCGCGAGCAGAGGGGGGCATGGCCAAGAGACGCAGTACTTT
medium-sized	.	TRBJ2-5	TRBV6-5	CASSPRGSTQYF	TGTGCCAGCAGTCCCCGGGGTTCGACCCAGTACTTC
medium-sized	TRBD1	TRBJ2-1	TRBV6-5	CASSYTTTGYNEQFF	TGTGCCAGCAGTTACACAACGACAGGGTACAATGAGCAGTTCTTC
.	.	TRBJ2-7	TRBV6-1	CASRKQVSYEQYF	TGTGCCAGCAGGAAACAAGTCTCCTACGAGCAGTACTTC
.	TRBD2	TRBJ2-1	TRBV19	CASKGLIYNEQFF	TGTGCCAGTAAGGGACTAATTTACAATGAGCAGTTCTTC
.	.	TRBJ2-4	TRBV14	CASSQAGAKNTQYF	TGTGCCAGCAGCCAGGCAGGAGCCAAAAACACGCAGTATTTC
once	.	TRBJ2-5	TRBV10-1	CASSAGGGGCGPDTQYF	TGCGCCAGCAGTGCTGGTGGTGGGGGTTGTGGCCCAGATACGCAGTATTTC
many	TRBD2	TRBJ2-1	TRBV7-6	CASSPRTRHNEQFF	TGTGCCAGCAGCCCCAGGACTAGGCACAATGAGCAGTTCTTC
many	TRBD2	TRBJ2-7	TRBV5-1	CASSHLDSGGPYEQYF	TGCGCCAGCTCACATTTGGATAGCGGGGGCCCCTACGAGCAGTACTTC
.	TRBD2	TRBJ2-7	TRBV9	CASSRGLAGVSYNEQYF	TGTGCCAGCAGCAGGGGACTAGCGGGAGTTTCGTACAATGAGCAGTACTTC
.	.	TRBJ2-4	TRBV10-2	CASSEGGAPSGSYVQYF	TGCGCCAGCAGTGAGGGGGGGGCACCGTCGGGCTCCTACGTGCAGTACTTC
.	.	TRBJ2-3	TRBV6-1	CASSSRGTKDMQYF	TGTGCCAGCTCGTCGCGGGGAACCAAAGATATGCAGTATTTC
.	.	TRBJ2-3	TRBV10-3	CAGTGGLAGDTQYF	TGTGCGGGGACCGGGGGACTGGCCGGTGATACCCAGTATTTT
.	.	TRBJ2-3	TRBV27	CASSPEPDTQYF	TGTGCCAGCAGTCCAGAGCCAGATACGCAGTATTTC
many	.	TRBJ2-5	TRBV6-1	CASSDKETQYF	TGTGCCAGCAGTGACAAGGAGACCCAGTACTTC
.	.	TRBJ2-3	TRBV10-3	CALRLQAVSTEKQYF	TGTGCCCTGAGACTCCAGGCCGTGAGCACAGAGAAGCAGTATTTT
few	.	TRBJ2-3	TRBV28	CATLRGGSFGDTQYF	TGTGCCACCCTCCGAGGGGGTTCCTTCGGGGATACGCAGTATTTT